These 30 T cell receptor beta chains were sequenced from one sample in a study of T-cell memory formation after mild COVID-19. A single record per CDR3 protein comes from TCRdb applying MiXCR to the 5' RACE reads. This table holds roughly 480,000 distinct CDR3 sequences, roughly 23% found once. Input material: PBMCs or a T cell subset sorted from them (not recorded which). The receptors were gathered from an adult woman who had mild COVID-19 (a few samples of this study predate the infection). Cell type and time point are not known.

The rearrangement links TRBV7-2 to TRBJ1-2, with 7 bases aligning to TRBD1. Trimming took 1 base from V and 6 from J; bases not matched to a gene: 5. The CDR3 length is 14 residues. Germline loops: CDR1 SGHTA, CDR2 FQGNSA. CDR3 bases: TGTGCCAGCAGCTTAGGGGACAGCCTAGATGGCTACACCTTC. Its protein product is CASSLGDSLDGYTF.

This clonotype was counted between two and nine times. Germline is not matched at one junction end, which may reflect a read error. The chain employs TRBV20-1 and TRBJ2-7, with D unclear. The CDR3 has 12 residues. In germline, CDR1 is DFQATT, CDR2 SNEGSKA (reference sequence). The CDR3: CSARGLSYEQYF. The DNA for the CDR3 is TGCAGTGCAAGAGGCCTATCCTACGAGCAGTACTTC.

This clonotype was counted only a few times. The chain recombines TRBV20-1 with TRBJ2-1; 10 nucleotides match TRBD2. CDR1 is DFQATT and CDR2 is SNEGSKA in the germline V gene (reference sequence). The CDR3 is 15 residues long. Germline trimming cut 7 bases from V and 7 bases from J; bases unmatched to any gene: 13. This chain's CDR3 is CSVSTPGLASNEQFF. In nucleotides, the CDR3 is TGCAGTGTGTCGACGCCGGGACTAGCGTCGAATGAGCAGTTCTTC.

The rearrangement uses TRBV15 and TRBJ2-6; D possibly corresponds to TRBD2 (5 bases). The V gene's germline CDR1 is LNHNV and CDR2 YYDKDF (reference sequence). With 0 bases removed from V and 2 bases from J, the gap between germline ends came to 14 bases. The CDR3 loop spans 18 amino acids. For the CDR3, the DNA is TGTGCCACCAGCAGAGATGTTAAGCGGAGGACTGGGGCCAACGTCCTGACTTTC. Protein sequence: CATSRDVKRRTGANVLTF.

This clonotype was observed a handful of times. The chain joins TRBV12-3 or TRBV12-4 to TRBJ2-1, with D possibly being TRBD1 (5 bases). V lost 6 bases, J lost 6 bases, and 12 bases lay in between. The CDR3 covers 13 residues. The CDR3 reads CASRKGSGNEQFF. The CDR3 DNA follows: TGTGCCAGCAGGAAGGGGTCGGGCAATGAGCAGTTCTTC.

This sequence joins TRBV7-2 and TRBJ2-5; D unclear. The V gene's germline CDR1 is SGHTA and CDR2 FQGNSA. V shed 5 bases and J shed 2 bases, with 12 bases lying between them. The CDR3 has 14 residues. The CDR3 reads CASSRYYSQETQYF. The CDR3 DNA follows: TGTGCCAGCAGCCGCTACTACAGTCAAGAGACCCAGTACTTC.

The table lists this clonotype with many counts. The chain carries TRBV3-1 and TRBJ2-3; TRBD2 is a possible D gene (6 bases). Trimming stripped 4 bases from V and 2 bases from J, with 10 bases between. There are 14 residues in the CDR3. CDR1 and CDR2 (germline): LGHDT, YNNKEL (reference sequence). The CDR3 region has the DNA TGTGCCAGCAGCCGGGAGCGGGTCACAGATACGCAGTATTTT. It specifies CASSRERVTDTQYF.

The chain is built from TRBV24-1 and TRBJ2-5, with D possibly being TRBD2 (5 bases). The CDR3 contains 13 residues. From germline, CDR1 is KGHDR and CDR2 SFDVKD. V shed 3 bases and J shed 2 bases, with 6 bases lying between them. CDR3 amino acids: CATSDGRQETQYF. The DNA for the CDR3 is TGTGCCACCAGTGATGGGAGACAAGAGACCCAGTACTTC.

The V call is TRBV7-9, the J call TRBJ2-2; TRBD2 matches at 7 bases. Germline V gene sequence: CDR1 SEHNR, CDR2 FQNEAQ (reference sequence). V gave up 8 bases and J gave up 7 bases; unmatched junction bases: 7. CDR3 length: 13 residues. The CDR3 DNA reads TGTGCCAGCGCTCCGGGGGGAGACGGGGAGCTGTTTTTT. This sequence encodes CASAPGGDGELFF.

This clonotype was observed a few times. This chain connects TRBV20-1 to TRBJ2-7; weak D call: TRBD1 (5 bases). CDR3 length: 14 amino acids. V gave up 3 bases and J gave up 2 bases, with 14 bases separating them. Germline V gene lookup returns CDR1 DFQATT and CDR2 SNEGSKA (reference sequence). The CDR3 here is CSARGRVKTYEQYF. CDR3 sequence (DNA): TGCAGTGCTAGGGGCAGGGTAAAGACCTACGAGCAGTACTTC.

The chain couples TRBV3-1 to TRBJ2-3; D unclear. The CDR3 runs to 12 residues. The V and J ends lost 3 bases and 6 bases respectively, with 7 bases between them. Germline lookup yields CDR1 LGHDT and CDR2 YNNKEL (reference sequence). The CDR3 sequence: CASSHRWDTQYF. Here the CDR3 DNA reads TGTGCCAGCAGCCACCGGTGGGATACGCAGTATTTT.

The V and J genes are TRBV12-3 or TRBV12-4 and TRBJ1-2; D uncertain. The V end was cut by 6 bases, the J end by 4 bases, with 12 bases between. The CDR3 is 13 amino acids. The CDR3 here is CASSATTSYGYTF. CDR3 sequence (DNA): TGTGCCAGCAGCGCCACGACGAGCTATGGCTACACCTTC.

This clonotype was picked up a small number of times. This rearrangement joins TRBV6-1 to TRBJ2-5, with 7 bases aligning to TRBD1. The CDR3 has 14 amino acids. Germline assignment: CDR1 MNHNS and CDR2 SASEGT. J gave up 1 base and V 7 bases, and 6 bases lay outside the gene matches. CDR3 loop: CASTITGVQETQYF. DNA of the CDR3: TGTGCCAGCACTATCACAGGGGTCCAAGAGACCCAGTACTTC.

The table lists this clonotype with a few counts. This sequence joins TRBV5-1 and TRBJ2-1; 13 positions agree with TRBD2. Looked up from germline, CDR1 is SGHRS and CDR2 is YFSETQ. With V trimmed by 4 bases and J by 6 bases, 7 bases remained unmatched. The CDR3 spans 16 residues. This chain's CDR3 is CASSQTSGGSVNEQFF. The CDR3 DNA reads TGCGCCAGCAGCCAGACTAGCGGGGGGTCGGTCAATGAGCAGTTCTTC. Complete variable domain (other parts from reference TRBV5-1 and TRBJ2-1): KAGVTQTPRYLIKTRGQQVTLSCSPISGHRSVSWYQQTPGQGLQFLFEYFSETQRNKGNFPGRFSGRQFSNSRSEMNVSTLELGDSALYLCASSQTSGGSVNEQFFGPGTRLTVL.

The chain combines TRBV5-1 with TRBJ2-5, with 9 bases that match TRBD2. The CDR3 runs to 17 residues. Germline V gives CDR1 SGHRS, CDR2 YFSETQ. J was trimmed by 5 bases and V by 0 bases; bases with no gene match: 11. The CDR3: CASSLELAGAKVETQYF. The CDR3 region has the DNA TGCGCCAGCAGCTTGGAGTTAGCGGGGGCAAAAGTTGAGACCCAGTACTTC. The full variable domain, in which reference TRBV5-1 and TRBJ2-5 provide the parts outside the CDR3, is KAGVTQTPRYLIKTRGQQVTLSCSPISGHRSVSWYQQTPGQGLQFLFEYFSETQRNKGNFPGRFSGRQFSNSRSEMNVSTLELGDSALYLCASSLELAGAKVETQYFGPGTRLLVL.

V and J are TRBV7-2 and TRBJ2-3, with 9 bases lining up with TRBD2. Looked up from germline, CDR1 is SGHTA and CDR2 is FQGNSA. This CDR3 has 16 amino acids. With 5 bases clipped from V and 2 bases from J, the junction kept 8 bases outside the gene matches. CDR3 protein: CASSAGLAPVTDTQYF. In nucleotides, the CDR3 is TGTGCCAGCAGCGCAGGACTAGCGCCCGTCACAGATACGCAGTATTTT. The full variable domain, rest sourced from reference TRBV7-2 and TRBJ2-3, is GAGVSQSPSNKVTEKGKDVELRCDPISGHTALYWYRQSLGQGLEFLIYFQGNSAPDKSGLPSDRFSAERTGGSVSTLTIQRTQQEDSAVYLCASSAGLAPVTDTQYFGPGTRLTVL.

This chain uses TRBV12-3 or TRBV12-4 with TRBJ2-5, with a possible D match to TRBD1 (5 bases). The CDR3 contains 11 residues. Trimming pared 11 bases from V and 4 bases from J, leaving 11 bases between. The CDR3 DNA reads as TGTGCCGTCAGGGTAGTAGAGACCCAGTACTTC. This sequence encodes CAVRVVETQYF.

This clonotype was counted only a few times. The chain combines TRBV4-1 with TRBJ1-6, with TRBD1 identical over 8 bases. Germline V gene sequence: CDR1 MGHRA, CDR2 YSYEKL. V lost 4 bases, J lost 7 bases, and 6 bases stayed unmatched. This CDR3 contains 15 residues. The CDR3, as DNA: TGCGCCAGCAGCCCAAGAGGACAGGGAAATTCACCCCTCCACTTT. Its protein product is CASSPRGQGNSPLHF.

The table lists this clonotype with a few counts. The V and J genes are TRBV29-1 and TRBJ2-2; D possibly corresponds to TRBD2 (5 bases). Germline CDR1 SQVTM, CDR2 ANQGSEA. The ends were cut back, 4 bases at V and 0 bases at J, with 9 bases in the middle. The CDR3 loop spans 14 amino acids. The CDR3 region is CSVGGSPNTGELFF. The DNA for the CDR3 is TGCAGCGTTGGAGGGTCCCCGAACACCGGGGAGCTGTTTTTT.

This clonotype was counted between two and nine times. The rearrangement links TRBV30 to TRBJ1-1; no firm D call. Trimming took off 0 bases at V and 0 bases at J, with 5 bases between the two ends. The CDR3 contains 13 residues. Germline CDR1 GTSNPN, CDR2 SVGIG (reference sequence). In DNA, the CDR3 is TGTGCCTGGAGTGTAAGCGTGAACACTGAAGCTTTCTTT. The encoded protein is CAWSVSVNTEAFF.

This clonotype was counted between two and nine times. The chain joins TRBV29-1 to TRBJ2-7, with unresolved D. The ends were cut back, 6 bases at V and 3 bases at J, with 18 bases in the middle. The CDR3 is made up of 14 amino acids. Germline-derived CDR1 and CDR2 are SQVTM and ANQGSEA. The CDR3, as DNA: TGCAGCGTCGCCCTGACGGCGCCCCTCTACGAGCAGTACTTC. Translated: CSVALTAPLYEQYF.

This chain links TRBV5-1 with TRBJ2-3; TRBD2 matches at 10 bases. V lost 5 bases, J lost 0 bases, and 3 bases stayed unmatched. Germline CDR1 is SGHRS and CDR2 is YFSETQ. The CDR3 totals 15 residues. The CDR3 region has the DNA TGCGCCAGCAGTTCAGCGGGAGGGAGCACAGATACGCAGTATTTT. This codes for CASSSAGGSTDTQYF.

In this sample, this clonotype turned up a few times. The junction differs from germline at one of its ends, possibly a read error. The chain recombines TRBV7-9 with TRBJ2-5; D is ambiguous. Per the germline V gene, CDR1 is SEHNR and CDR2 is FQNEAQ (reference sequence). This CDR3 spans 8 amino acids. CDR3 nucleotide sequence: TGTGCCAGCAGCTTATGGGACTTC. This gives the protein CASSLWDF.

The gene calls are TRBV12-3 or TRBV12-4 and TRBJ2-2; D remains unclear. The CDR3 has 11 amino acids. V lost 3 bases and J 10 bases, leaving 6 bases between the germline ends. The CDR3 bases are TGTGCCAGCAGTTTCGCCCTGGAGCTGTTTTTT. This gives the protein CASSFALELFF.

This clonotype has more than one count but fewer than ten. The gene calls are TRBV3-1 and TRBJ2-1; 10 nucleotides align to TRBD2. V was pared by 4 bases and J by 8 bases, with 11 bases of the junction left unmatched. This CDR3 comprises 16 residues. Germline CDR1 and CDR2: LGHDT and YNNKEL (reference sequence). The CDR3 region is CASSPTLAGAVHEQFF. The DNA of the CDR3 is TGTGCCAGCAGCCCAACCCTAGCGGGAGCGGTCCATGAGCAGTTCTTC.

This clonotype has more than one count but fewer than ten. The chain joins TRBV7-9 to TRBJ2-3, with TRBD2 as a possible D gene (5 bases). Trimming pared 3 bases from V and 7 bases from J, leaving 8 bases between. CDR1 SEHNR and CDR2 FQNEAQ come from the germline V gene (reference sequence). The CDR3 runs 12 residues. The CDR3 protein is CASSFTSYTQYF. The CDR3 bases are TGTGCCAGCAGCTTCACTAGTTATACGCAGTATTTT. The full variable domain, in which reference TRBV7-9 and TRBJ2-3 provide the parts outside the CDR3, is DTGVSQNPRHKITKRGQNVTFRCDPISEHNRLYWYRQTLGQGPEFLTYFQNEAQLEKSRLLSDRFSAERPKGSFSTLEIQRTEQGDSAMYLCASSFTSYTQYFGPGTRLTVL.

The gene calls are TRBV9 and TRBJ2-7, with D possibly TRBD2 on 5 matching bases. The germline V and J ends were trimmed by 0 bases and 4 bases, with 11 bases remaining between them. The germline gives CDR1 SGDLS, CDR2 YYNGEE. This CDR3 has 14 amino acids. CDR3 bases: TGTGCCAGCAGCGTAGTCCCTAGCCGATACGAGCAGTACTTC. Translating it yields CASSVVPSRYEQYF.

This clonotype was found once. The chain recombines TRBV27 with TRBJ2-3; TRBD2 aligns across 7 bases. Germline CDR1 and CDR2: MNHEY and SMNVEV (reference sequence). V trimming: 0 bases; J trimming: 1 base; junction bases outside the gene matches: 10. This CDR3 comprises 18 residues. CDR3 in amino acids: CASSLSAGLAVGTDTQYF. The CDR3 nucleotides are TGTGCCAGCAGTTTATCGGCTGGGCTAGCGGTAGGCACAGATACGCAGTATTTT.

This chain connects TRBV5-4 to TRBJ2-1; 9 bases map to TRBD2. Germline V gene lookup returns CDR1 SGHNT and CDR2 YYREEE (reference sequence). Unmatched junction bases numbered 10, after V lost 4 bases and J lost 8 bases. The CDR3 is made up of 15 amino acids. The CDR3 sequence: CASSRGREGLDEQFF. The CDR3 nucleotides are TGTGCCAGCAGCCGGGGGCGGGAGGGCCTCGATGAGCAGTTCTTC.

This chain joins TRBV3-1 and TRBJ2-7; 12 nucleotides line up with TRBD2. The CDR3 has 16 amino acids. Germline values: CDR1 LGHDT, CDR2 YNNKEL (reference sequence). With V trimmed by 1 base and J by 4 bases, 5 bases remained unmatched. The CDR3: CASSQGTSGKGYEQYF. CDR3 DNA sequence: TGTGCCAGCAGCCAAGGGACTAGCGGGAAAGGGTACGAGCAGTACTTC.